This T cell receptor (beta chain) stems from a study of shared clonotypes between healthy human individuals. The test was conducted at deep level. The repertoire was sequenced with immunoSEQ multiplex PCR; TCRdb's copy has only in-frame clones and lacks some. The data show 98,000 or so clones, more than 65% seen once. Trimming left V 1 base short and J 2 bases short, with 11 bases between. Germline loops: CDR1 MGHRA, CDR2 YSYEKL. This CDR3 has 15 amino acids. The CD8 memory fraction combined CD45RO+ cells with TemRA cells (CCR7-negative CD45RA+). The specimen sequenced was memory CD8+ T cells sorted from blood. Specified subset: CD45RO+ cells pooled with CCR7-negative TemRA cells. The source is a woman in her thirties in good health. The genes are TRBV4-1 and TRBJ1-1, with D uncertain. The CDR3 nucleotides are TGCGCCAGCAGCCAAGGTGACGACCTCAACACTGAAGCTTTCTTT. Protein sequence: CASSQGDDLNTEAFF.